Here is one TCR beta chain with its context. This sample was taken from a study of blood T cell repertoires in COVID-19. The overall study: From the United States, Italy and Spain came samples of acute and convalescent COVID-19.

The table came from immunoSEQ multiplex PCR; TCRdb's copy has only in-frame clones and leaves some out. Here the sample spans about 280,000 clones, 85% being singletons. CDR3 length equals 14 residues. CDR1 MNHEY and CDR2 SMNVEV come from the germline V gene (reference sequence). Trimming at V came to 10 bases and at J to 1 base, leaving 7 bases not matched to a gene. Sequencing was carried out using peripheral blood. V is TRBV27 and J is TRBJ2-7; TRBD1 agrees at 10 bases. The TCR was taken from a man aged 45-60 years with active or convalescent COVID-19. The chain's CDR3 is CATRPGQGSYEQYF. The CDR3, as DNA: TGTGCCACCCGGCCGGGACAGGGGTCCTACGAGCAGTACTTC.